The TCR beta chain described here comes from a study of regulatory T cells in long-lasting Graves disease. The time point denotes: persistent/refractory GD, antithyroid drugs over 5 years with positive TRAb. The TCR library was prepared using RNA isolated from PBMCs. In Xi'an, China, an endocrinology department was the source of patients. The V end lost 1 base, the J end lost 6 bases, and 3 bases lay between the germline ends. The CDR3 runs to 12 residues. Germline V gene sequence: CDR1 LNHDA, CDR2 SQIVND (reference sequence). Libraries of TCR beta came from iRepertoire HTBI primers plus Arm-PCR of CDR3 regions. TCRdb fed the multiplex PCR reads into MiXCR, producing one record per CDR3 protein. The profile shows fewer than 550,000 distinct CDR3 sequences, roughly 21% of them singletons.

The clonotype comes from a female donor with Graves disease. The material was peripheral blood mononuclear cells (PBMCs), obtained when the disease was refractory, from a patient treated with antithyroid drugs. This chain connects TRBV19 to TRBJ2-2; D remains ambiguous. The CDR3 coding sequence is TGTGCCAGTAGTATAGTTGCCGGGGAGCTGTTTTTT. It encodes CASSIVAGELFF. Filled out from reference TRBV19 and TRBJ2-2, the complete variable domain reads DGGITQSPKYLFRKEGQNVTLSCEQNLNHDAMYWYRQDPGQGLRLIYYSQIVNDFQKGDIAEGYSVSREKKESFPLTVTSAQKNPTAFYLCASSIVAGELFFGEGSRLTVL.